This entry features one T cell receptor (beta chain) sequence. Its target is not known. The sample originates from a study of shared clonotypes between healthy human individuals. Notes on the study in general: In having few donors, the study represented limited genetic and exposure-history diversity.

Looked up from germline, CDR1 is MNHNS and CDR2 is SASEGT. This CDR3 contains 14 residues. With 7 bases clipped from V and 0 bases from J, the junction kept 5 bases outside the gene matches. Donors were healthy HIV-negative adults without recent acute infections or vaccinations. Methods used by the authors: From ImmunoSEQ came sequences covering only the junction and carrying no quality scores, so filtering differed. The method was immunoSEQ multiplex PCR; TCRdb's version includes in-frame clones alone and lacks a portion of them. That table furnishes V, J and clone size, whereas the DNA furnished D and trimming. Here the sample spans 2 million to 2.5 million clones, 90% to 95% being singletons.

The chain recombines TRBV6-1 with TRBJ1-1; the match to TRBD1 covers 7 bases. Sequenced material: naive CD4+ T cells sorted from blood. As for subset: CD45RA+ positively selected. The clonotype originates from a man aged 18 to 30 in good health. For the CDR3, the DNA is TGTGCCAGCAAAGTGGGACAGCTGAACACTGAAGCTTTCTTT. This encodes CASKVGQLNTEAFF.